This passage covers 30 T cell receptor beta chains from one sample sequenced in a study of T cells in Graves' hyperthyroidism and ophthalmopathy. Template material for amplifying TCR beta CDR3 regions consisted of RNA transcripts. First-round RT-PCR with HTBI primers amplified the TCR CDR3 region. TCRdb independently ran MiXCR on the multiplex PCR reads; one entry per CDR3 protein. The data hold a few hundred thousand distinct CDR3 sequences, with around 21% observed a single time. The sample comprised blood. These receptor sequences come from a young man with Graves' hyperthyroidism.

This clonotype occurred many times. This chain uses TRBV19 with TRBJ1-1; D is undetermined. V lost 3 bases to trimming and J lost 1 base, with 6 bases between them. Germline CDR1 is LNHDA and CDR2 is SQIVND (reference sequence). This CDR3 is built from 13 residues. CDR3 region: CASSMGGNTEAFF. The CDR3, as DNA: TGTGCCAGTAGTATGGGAGGGAACACTGAAGCTTTCTTT.

This clonotype was recorded a few times. The J gene is TRBJ1-1, the V gene TRBV5-1; D not certain. Germline V gene lookup returns CDR1 SGHRS and CDR2 YFSETQ. The CDR3 totals 14 residues. The V and J ends lost 0 bases and 4 bases respectively, with 10 bases between them. The CDR3 here is CASSLDGIPTEAFF. For the CDR3, the DNA is TGCGCCAGCAGCTTGGACGGGATCCCCACTGAAGCTTTCTTT.

This clonotype was recorded a few times. An end of the junction does not agree with germline; a read error may underlie this. This chain joins TRBV28 and TRBJ1-1; weak D call: TRBD1 (6 bases). The CDR3 is 13 amino acids. Germline CDR1 and CDR2: MDHEN and SYDVKM. The CDR3 reads CAISGGRDTEAFF. DNA of the CDR3: TGTGCCATCAGTGGGGGCAGGGACACTGAAGCTTTCTTT. Supplemented by reference TRBV28 and TRBJ1-1, the full variable domain reads DVKVTQSSRYLVKRTGEKVFLECVQDMDHENMFWYRQDPGLGLRLIYFSYDVKMKEKGDIPEGYSVSREKKERFSLILESASTNQTSMYLCAISGGRDTEAFFGQGTRLTVV.

This clonotype showed up many times. This chain joins TRBV29-1 and TRBJ1-5; D ambiguous. The CDR3 spans 11 residues. Trimming removed 6 bases from V and 7 bases from J, with 10 bases in between. The germline V gene encodes CDR1 SQVTM and CDR2 ANQGSEA. The CDR3 sequence is CSVGRQQPQHF. CDR3 sequence (DNA): TGCAGCGTAGGAAGACAACAGCCCCAGCATTTT.

Details on this clonotype: Given a much more abundant clone one base away, this may be a read error. Given the absence of the conserved phenylalanine or tryptophan at the CDR3 end, a read error is likely. The chain joins TRBV29-1 to TRBJ1-5; D ambiguous. In germline, CDR1 is SQVTM, CDR2 ANQGSEA. The CDR3 has 13 residues. The CDR3 DNA sequence: TGCCGCGTTTCTGAACGGGCCGATCAGCCCCAGCATCTT. The encoded protein is CRVSERADQPQHL.

This clonotype was observed a handful of times. The rearrangement uses TRBV18 and TRBJ1-5; possibly TRBD1 for D (6 bases). V lost 2 bases to trimming and J lost 4 bases, with 18 bases between them. The CDR3 has 17 amino acids. Germline-derived CDR1 and CDR2 are KGHSH and LQKENI. CDR3 in amino acids: CASSPDAQGLLNQPQHF. DNA of the CDR3: TGTGCCAGCTCACCAGACGCACAGGGCCTCTTGAATCAGCCCCAGCATTTT.

This clonotype came up many times. The V gene is TRBV10-1, the J gene TRBJ2-3, with no clear D. This CDR3 has 12 amino acids. V dropped 7 bases and J dropped 5 bases, with 10 bases sitting between them. CDR1 and CDR2 from the germline V gene are WNHNN and SYGVQD (reference sequence). The CDR3 DNA is TGCGCCAGCAACCTCAGTGGAGATACGCAGTATTTT. Its protein is CASNLSGDTQYF.

There are many counts of this clonotype. Just one base apart from a much larger clone, this may be a read error. The genes are TRBV6-2 or TRBV6-3 and TRBJ2-7, with TRBD1 matching over 7 bases. The germline gives CDR1 MNHEY, CDR2 SVGEGT. The CDR3 consists of 15 residues. For the CDR3, the DNA is TGTGTCAGCAGTCACTTCCGGGACAGCTCCTACGAGCAGTACTTC. Its protein product is CVSSHFRDSSYEQYF.

There are many counts of this clonotype. The chain joins TRBV12-3 or TRBV12-4 to TRBJ1-5; D is perhaps TRBD1 (5 bases). V lost 5 bases to trimming and J lost 4 bases, with 12 bases between them. The length of the CDR3 is 14 residues. In nucleotides, the CDR3 is TGTGCCAGCAGTCGGGGACGGACTAATCAGCCCCAGCATTTT. Protein product: CASSRGRTNQPQHF.

This clonotype was seen at least ten times. The rearrangement joins TRBV6-5 to TRBJ1-1, with D perhaps TRBD1 (5 bases). The CDR3 is made up of 14 amino acids. CDR1 MNHEY and CDR2 SVGAGI come from the germline V gene. Between the trimmed V and J ends, which lost 11 bases and 0 bases, there was a span of 16 bases. The CDR3 region has the DNA TGTGCCGTCTCCAGGGATGGGGTGAACACTGAAGCTTTCTTT. It specifies CAVSRDGVNTEAFF.

This clonotype appeared many times. The chain employs TRBV12-3 or TRBV12-4 and TRBJ2-2, with 7 bases aligning to TRBD1. The CDR3 is 16 amino acids. Losses at the gene ends were 5 bases for V and 0 bases for J; bases not matched to a gene: 6. CDR3 bases: TGTGCCAGCAGTGGACAGGTACCTCCGAACACCGGGGAGCTGTTTTTT. Protein product: CASSGQVPPNTGELFF.

This clonotype was counted between two and nine times. V usage is TRBV28 and J usage is TRBJ2-7; TRBD2 is a possible D gene (5 bases). V was shortened by 4 bases and J by 2 bases, with 12 bases between the two germline ends. The CDR3 runs to 14 residues. Germline V lookup: CDR1 MDHEN, CDR2 SYDVKM. The CDR3, as DNA: TGTGCCAGCAGTTCTCGGCCGGGGACCTACGAGCAGTACTTC. It specifies CASSSRPGTYEQYF. The full variable domain, its missing parts supplied by reference TRBV28 and TRBJ2-7, is DVKVTQSSRYLVKRTGEKVFLECVQDMDHENMFWYRQDPGLGLRLIYFSYDVKMKEKGDIPEGYSVSREKKERFSLILESASTNQTSMYLCASSSRPGTYEQYFGPGTRLTVT.

This clonotype has only a few counts. A much larger clonotype is one base distant, so this may be a read error. This chain joins TRBV28 and TRBJ1-3; D unclear. The CDR3 totals 13 residues. CDR1 and CDR2 from the germline V gene are MDHEN and SYDVKM. CDR3 nucleotide sequence: TGTGCCGGCAGTTTAGACTCTGGAAACACCATATATTTT. Residues: CAGSLDSGNTIYF.

There are many counts of this clonotype. This rearrangement joins TRBV12-3 or TRBV12-4 to TRBJ1-1, with D hard to call. The CDR3 extends over 12 amino acids. Trimming removed 3 bases at V and 6 bases at J, with 8 bases between. CDR3 sequence (DNA): TGTGCCAGCAGTTTTTCTAGGGCTGAAGCTTTCTTT. It yields the protein CASSFSRAEAFF.

The gene calls are TRBV12-3 or TRBV12-4 and TRBJ1-1, with 10 bases that match TRBD1. V was pared by 5 bases and J by 1 base, with 10 bases of the junction left unmatched. CDR3 length: 17 amino acids. This chain's CDR3 is CASSGQTGGRGNTEAFF. The CDR3 DNA reads TGTGCCAGCAGTGGGCAGACAGGGGGCAGAGGGAACACTGAAGCTTTCTTT.

This clonotype was recorded a few times. A much larger clone differs by one base, so this may be a read error. This chain links TRBV12-3 or TRBV12-4 with TRBJ2-7; 10 positions match TRBD1. This CDR3 is 14 amino acids long. The J segment lost 4 bases and the V segment lost 11 bases, leaving 11 bases of the junction unmatched. The CDR3 DNA is TGTGCCGGCATGCTCCGGGACAGGGGTTACGAGCAGTACTTC. This encodes CAGMLRDRGYEQYF.

This clonotype was observed many times. The chain carries TRBV2 and TRBJ2-7, with D hard to call. This CDR3 has 15 residues. The germline gives CDR1 SNHLY, CDR2 FYNNEI. Trimming cost V 3 bases and J 2 bases, with 14 bases left between them. CDR3 nucleotide sequence: TGTGCCAGCAGTGATTTATGGGTGGGAACCTACGAGCAGTACTTC. Amino acids: CASSDLWVGTYEQYF.

In its sample, this clonotype was seen many times. V is TRBV20-1 and J is TRBJ2-5; 9 bases align to TRBD1. This CDR3 contains 13 residues. With V trimmed by 6 bases and J by 3 bases, 5 bases remained unmatched. Germline CDR1 is DFQATT and CDR2 is SNEGSKA (reference sequence). The CDR3 spells CSALGQGEETQYF. The CDR3, as DNA: TGCAGTGCCTTGGGACAGGGCGAAGAGACCCAGTACTTC.

The CDR3 DNA reads as TGTGCCAGCAGTGACGACAGTATAGCTGAAGCTTTCTTT. Encoded protein: CASSDDSIAEAFF. This chain connects TRBV6-1 to TRBJ1-1, with D perhaps TRBD1 (5 bases). Trimming removed 3 bases at V and 6 bases at J, with 11 bases between. CDR3 size: 13 residues. Per the germline V gene, CDR1 is MNHNS and CDR2 is SASEGT.

At least ten counts were recorded for this clonotype. The chain joins TRBV7-8 to TRBJ1-1; D gene uncertain. The germline V and J ends were trimmed by 5 bases and 8 bases, with 15 bases remaining between them. Looked up from germline, CDR1 is SGHVS and CDR2 is FQNEAQ. The CDR3 covers 13 residues. CDR3 nucleotide sequence: TGTGCCAGCAGCCCGCGGGATAAATGGGAAGCTTTCTTT. Protein: CASSPRDKWEAFF.

In its sample, this clonotype was seen a few times. V gene TRBV28 combines with J gene TRBJ2-7; 9 bases fit TRBD1. Germline CDR1 is MDHEN and CDR2 is SYDVKM. The CDR3 has 15 residues. V shed 6 bases and J 1 base; nucleotides not matched to a gene: 7. This CDR3 reads CASRSLGTGSYEQYF. The CDR3 coding sequence is TGTGCCAGCAGGTCCCTAGGGACAGGGTCCTACGAGCAGTACTTC.

Note on this clonotype: With a much larger clone just one base away, this may be a read error. The gene calls are TRBV19 and TRBJ1-2, with 7 bases aligning to TRBD1. CDR3 length: 14 amino acids. Germline CDR1 LNHDA, CDR2 SQIVND (reference sequence). CDR3 DNA sequence: TGTGTCAGTAGGGAGACAGGGAGTGACTATGGCTACACCTTC. Translation gives CVSRETGSDYGYTF.

This chain uses TRBV7-9 with TRBJ2-2; TRBD1 agrees at 7 bases. The CDR3 is made up of 14 amino acids. The germline V gene encodes CDR1 SEHNR and CDR2 FQNEAQ (reference sequence). V trimming: 5 bases; J trimming: 5 bases; junction bases outside the gene matches: 5. The CDR3 reads CASSKQGQTGELFF. The CDR3 DNA reads as TGTGCCAGCAGCAAACAGGGACAGACCGGGGAGCTGTTTTTT.

This clonotype turned up a few times. The chain has TRBV6-1 and TRBJ1-1, with a weak D call TRBD1 (6 bases). Germline values: CDR1 MNHNS, CDR2 SASEGT. CDR3 length equals 13 residues. V shed 4 bases and J shed 5 bases, with 11 bases lying between them. DNA for the CDR3: TGTGCCAGCAGTGCCTCAGGGGTTACTGAAGCTTTCTTT. This translates into CASSASGVTEAFF.

The genes are TRBV12-3 or TRBV12-4 and TRBJ2-2; 7 bases map to TRBD1. The CDR3 is made up of 15 amino acids. V dropped 10 bases and J dropped 2; count of bases not matched to a gene: 10. CDR3 nucleotides: TGTGCCACCCTACCTGGGGACAGAAACACCGGGGAGCTGTTTTTT. This translates into CATLPGDRNTGELFF.

This clonotype was counted ten times or more. V and J are TRBV28 and TRBJ1-2; 7 nucleotides match TRBD1. CDR1 and CDR2 from the germline V gene are MDHEN and SYDVKM. The CDR3 totals 18 residues. The V segment lost 6 bases and the J segment 5 bases; nucleotides outside the gene matches: 21. The CDR3 is CASSTLSLSTGPLYGYTF. As DNA, the CDR3 is TGTGCCAGCAGCACCCTTTCCCTTTCGACAGGGCCATTATATGGCTACACCTTC.

This clonotype was counted many times. V usage is TRBV28 and J usage is TRBJ1-5; D remains unclear. The germline V gene encodes CDR1 MDHEN and CDR2 SYDVKM. Between the trimmed V and J ends, which lost 7 bases and 4 bases, there was a span of 11 bases. The CDR3 is made up of 13 amino acids. This chain's CDR3 is CASTPPANQPQHF. Written as DNA, the CDR3 is TGTGCCAGCACCCCCCCGGCGAATCAGCCCCAGCATTTT.

The CDR3 reads CASWDRVYEQYF. In nucleotides, the CDR3 is TGTGCCAGCTGGGACAGGGTCTACGAGCAGTACTTC. This chain uses TRBV27 with TRBJ2-7, with 9 bases fitting TRBD1. The CDR3 length is 12 residues. With 8 bases clipped from V and 3 bases from J, the junction kept 2 bases outside the gene matches. Germline CDR1 is MNHEY and CDR2 is SMNVEV (reference sequence).

V is TRBV7-9 and J is TRBJ1-2; D may be TRBD1 (6 bases). The germline CDR1 and CDR2 sequences are SEHNR and FQNEAQ (reference sequence). The CDR3 length is 14 residues. V lost 4 bases and J lost 7, with 16 bases in between. The CDR3 DNA reads TGTGCCAGCAGCTCAGGGGCCCCGTTGAGTGGCTACACCTTC. Translated: CASSSGAPLSGYTF. Based on the CDR3 plus reference TRBV7-9 and TRBJ1-2, the full variable domain is DTGVSQNPRHKITKRGQNVTFRCDPISEHNRLYWYRQTLGQGPEFLTYFQNEAQLEKSRLLSDRFSAERPKGSFSTLEIQRTEQGDSAMYLCASSSGAPLSGYTFGSGTRLTVV.

This clonotype was counted at least ten times. The CDR3 spells CASSFVTPLQETQYF. In nucleotides, the CDR3 is TGTGCCAGCAGCTTCGTAACTCCGCTCCAAGAGACCCAGTACTTC. The V and J genes are TRBV7-9 and TRBJ2-5; D is unresolved. Germline-derived CDR1 and CDR2 are SEHNR and FQNEAQ (reference sequence). The CDR3 runs 15 residues. V dropped 3 bases and J dropped 1 base, with 12 bases sitting between them.